The T cell receptor (beta chain) described here comes from a study of OX40 agonist ivuxolimab in advanced cancers. Study background: Ivuxolimab, which patients received intravenously every 2 weeks, was dosed at 0.01 to 10 mg/kg. Those enrolled were 82.7% male, with a mean age of around 58 years and ages from roughly 20 to 85.

Here immunoSEQ multiplex PCR was the method, and the copy in TCRdb shows in-frame clones only, minus some. The profile shows tens of thousands of clones, roughly 87% of them singletons. Worth noting for this clone: Its antigen is unidentified.

Germline V CDR1 and CDR2: SGHVS, FQNEAQ. Trimming left V 5 bases short and J 9 bases short, with 14 bases between. The CDR3 is 12 residues long. General study results and limits: Near-lowest levels of clonal expansion characterized partial responders at 0.1-3.0 mg/kg. The authors also found low normalized T-cell clonal expansion in some nonresponders.

The material was CD4+ or CD8+ T cells sorted from blood, obtained in a trial of the OX40 agonist ivuxolimab. The TCR was taken from an adult with an advanced solid tumor such as melanoma, head and neck, liver or kidney cancer. V usage is TRBV7-8 and J usage is TRBJ2-7; no definite D call. The CDR3: CASSLDSSAQYF. The CDR3, as DNA: TGTGCCAGCAGCCTCGACTCGTCTGCGCAGTACTTC. Full variable domain (missing parts from reference TRBV7-8 and TRBJ2-7): GAGVSQSPRYKVAKRGQDVALRCDPISGHVSLFWYQQALGQGPEFLTYFQNEAQLDKSGLPSDRFFAERPEGSVSTLKIQRTQQEDSAVYLCASSLDSSAQYFGPGTRLTVT.